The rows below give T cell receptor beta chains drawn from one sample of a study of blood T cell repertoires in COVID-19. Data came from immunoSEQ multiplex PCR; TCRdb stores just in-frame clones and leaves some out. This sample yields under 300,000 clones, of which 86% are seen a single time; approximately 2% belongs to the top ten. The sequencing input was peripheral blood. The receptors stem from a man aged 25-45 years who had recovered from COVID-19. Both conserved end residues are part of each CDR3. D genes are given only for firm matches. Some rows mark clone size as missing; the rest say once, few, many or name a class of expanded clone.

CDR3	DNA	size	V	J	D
CAITSQGLQETQYF	TGTGCCATCACCTCTCAGGGACTTCAAGAGACCCAGTACTTC	NA	TRBV2	TRBJ2-5	NA
CASSATGQPNEKLFF	TGTGCCAGCAGCGCTACGGGACAGCCGAATGAAAAACTGTTTTTT	NA	TRBV7-9	TRBJ1-4	TRBD1
CATSDPQVSYGGYTF	TGTGCCACCAGTGATCCACAGGTCTCGTACGGTGGCTACACCTTC	NA	TRBV24-1	TRBJ1-2	NA
CASSPPGQMNTEAFF	TGTGCCAGCTCACCACCGGGACAGATGAACACTGAAGCTTTCTTT	NA	TRBV18	TRBJ1-1	TRBD1
CSVESRQGVSGYTF	TGCAGCGTTGAATCACGGCAGGGGGTCTCTGGCTACACCTTC	NA	TRBV29-1	TRBJ1-2	TRBD1
CASSLVSTGGGEQYF	TGTGCCAGCAGCTTAGTATCTACAGGGGGCGGCGAGCAGTACTTC	few	TRBV7-6	TRBJ2-7	TRBD1
CASTTLGQGANYEQYF	TGTGCCAGCACCACACTAGGACAGGGGGCGAACTACGAGCAGTACTTC	NA	TRBV2	TRBJ2-7	TRBD1
CASSLDSINTGELFF	TGCGCCAGCAGCTTGGACAGCATAAACACCGGGGAGCTGTTTTTT	NA	TRBV5-1	TRBJ2-2	NA
CASSLRSREAFF	TGTGCCAGCAGCCTCAGATCCAGAGAAGCTTTCTTT	NA	TRBV14	TRBJ1-1	NA
CSVDLRETQYF	TGCAGCGTTGACTTGCGGGAGACCCAGTACTTC	NA	TRBV29-1	TRBJ2-5	NA
CASSPGPRGGGGETQYF	TGTGCCAGCAGCCCGGGTCCCCGCGGAGGGGGAGGGGAGACCCAGTACTTC	NA	TRBV7-2	TRBJ2-5	NA
CASSIGAKPQHF	TGTGCCAGTAGTATAGGTGCGAAGCCCCAGCATTTT	NA	TRBV19	TRBJ1-5	NA
CASSVGTMNTEAFF	TGTGCCAGCAGCGTAGGGACTATGAACACTGAAGCTTTCTTT	NA	TRBV9	TRBJ1-1	NA
CASSLAGGRTEAFF	TGTGCCAGCAGTTTAGCCGGAGGGCGCACTGAAGCTTTCTTT	NA	TRBV27	TRBJ1-1	NA
CASSITGGSYEQYF	TGTGCCAGCAGTATTACGGGAGGTTCCTACGAGCAGTACTTC	once	TRBV7-2	TRBJ2-7	TRBD2
CATSDLSQGETQYF	TGTGCCACCAGTGATTTGTCGCAGGGAGAGACCCAGTACTTC	NA	TRBV24-1	TRBJ2-5	NA
CATSPGNSARNQPQHF	TGTGCCACCTCCCCGGGGAATTCTGCTCGCAATCAGCCCCAGCATTTT	NA	TRBV19	TRBJ1-5	NA
CASSLVGRADYGYTF	TGTGCCAGCAGCTTAGTAGGCAGGGCGGACTATGGCTACACCTTC	once	TRBV7-2	TRBJ1-2	NA
CASSSGGGEQFF	TGTGCCAGCAGCTCGGGGGGCGGGGAGCAGTTCTTC	NA	TRBV3-1/TRBV3-2	TRBJ2-1	NA
CASSLGVNYGYTF	TGCGCCAGCAGCTTGGGCGTTAACTATGGCTACACCTTC	NA	TRBV5-1	TRBJ1-2	NA
CASSPFVGGTEAFF	TGTGCCAGCAGCCCCTTTGTGGGAGGCACTGAAGCTTTCTTT	NA	TRBV7-9	TRBJ1-1	NA
CASSYGKVLDYAEAFF	TGTGCCAGTAGTTACGGTAAGGTTCTGGACTACGCTGAAGCTTTCTTT	NA	TRBV19	TRBJ1-1	NA
CASSSPPPRGDTGELFF	TGTGCCAGCAGCTCACCCCCGCCCAGGGGCGATACCGGGGAGCTGTTTTTT	few	TRBV7-9	TRBJ2-2	NA
CASWGRQGSHLMQFF	TGTGCCAGTTGGGGTCGGCAGGGGAGTCATTTAATGCAGTTCTTC	NA	TRBV19	TRBJ2-1	NA
CASSLPPGQGKRPTYQPQHF	TGTGCCAGTAGTCTACCCCCGGGACAGGGAAAAAGACCCACTTATCAGCCCCAGCATTTT	many	TRBV19	TRBJ1-5	TRBD1
CASSVKGVPPYSGANVLTF	TGTGCCAGCAGCGTAAAAGGGGTGCCCCCCTACTCTGGGGCCAACGTCCTGACTTTC	NA	TRBV9	TRBJ2-6	NA
CATSDVVGNRGGDEQFF	TGTGCCACCAGTGATGTCGTCGGGAACAGGGGGGGAGATGAGCAGTTCTTC	NA	TRBV24-1	TRBJ2-1	NA
CASSPGGAGPDTQYF	TGTGCCAGCAGCCCGGGGGGGGCCGGGCCAGATACGCAGTATTTT	NA	TRBV11-3	TRBJ2-3	TRBD2
CASSPPGQVLHRNTIYF	TGTGCCAGCAGCCCGCCGGGACAGGTACTTCATAGAAACACCATATATTTT	NA	TRBV3-1/TRBV3-2	TRBJ1-3	TRBD1
CASSATGLAGVKTQYF	TGTGCCAGCAGCGCAACCGGACTAGCGGGGGTTAAGACCCAGTACTTC	NA	TRBV9	TRBJ2-5	TRBD2
CASSPPSTGGNIQYF	TGTGCCAGCTCACCACCGTCCACAGGGGGTAACATTCAGTACTTC	NA	TRBV18	TRBJ2-4	TRBD1
CASSLPGPGDQPQHF	TGTGCCAGCAGTTTACCCGGGCCCGGGGATCAGCCCCAGCATTTT	few	TRBV27	TRBJ1-5	NA
CASSRDSYEKLFF	TGTGCCAGCAGCCGGGACAGCTATGAAAAACTGTTTTTT	NA	TRBV6-6	TRBJ1-4	TRBD1
CASSQEFAQYF	TGTGCCAGCAGCCAAGAGTTCGCCCAGTACTTC	NA	TRBV3-1/TRBV3-2	TRBJ2-5	NA
CASSTDRWNTGELFF	TGTGCCAGCAGCACGGACAGGTGGAACACCGGGGAGCTGTTTTTT	NA	TRBV6-5	TRBJ2-2	TRBD1
CASSFKPPAGELFF	TGCGCCAGCAGCTTTAAGCCCCCGGCCGGGGAGCTGTTTTTT	few	TRBV5-1	TRBJ2-2	NA
CASSLSGNEKLFF	TGTGCCAGCAGCTTAAGCGGTAATGAAAAACTGTTTTTT	NA	TRBV7-7	TRBJ1-4	NA